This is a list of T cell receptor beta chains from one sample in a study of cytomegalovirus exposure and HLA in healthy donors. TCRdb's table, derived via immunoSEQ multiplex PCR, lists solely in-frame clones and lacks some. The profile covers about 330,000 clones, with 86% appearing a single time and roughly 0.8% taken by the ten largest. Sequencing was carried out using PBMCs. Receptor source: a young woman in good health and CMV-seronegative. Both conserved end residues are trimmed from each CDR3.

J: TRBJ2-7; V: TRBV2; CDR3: ASSARLAGASEQY
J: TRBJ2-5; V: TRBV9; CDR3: ASSVGTGHQETQY
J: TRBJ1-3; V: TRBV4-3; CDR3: ASSQDFDFSGNTIY
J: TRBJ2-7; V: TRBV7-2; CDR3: ASSSATTREQY
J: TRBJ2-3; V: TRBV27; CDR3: ASSLRDSRDTQY
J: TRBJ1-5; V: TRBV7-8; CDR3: ASSLGRSAIDGNQPQH
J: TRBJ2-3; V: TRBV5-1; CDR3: ASSLTSSDTQY
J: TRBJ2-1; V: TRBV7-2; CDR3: ASSLDISSYNEQF
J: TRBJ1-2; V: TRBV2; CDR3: ASSEASQGVRGYT
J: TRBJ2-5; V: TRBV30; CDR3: AWSSGLAGEETQY
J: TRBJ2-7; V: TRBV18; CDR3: ASSPPASGRSYEQY
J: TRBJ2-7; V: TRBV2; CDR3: ASKRAVPYEQY
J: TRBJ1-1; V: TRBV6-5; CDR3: ASRLGQGLEAF
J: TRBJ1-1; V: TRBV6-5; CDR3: ASTQMFGGSEAF
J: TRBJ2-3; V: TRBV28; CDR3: ASSLTSNMADTQY
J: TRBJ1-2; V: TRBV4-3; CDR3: ASSQASGGDFYGYT
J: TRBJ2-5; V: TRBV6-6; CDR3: ASTPGGARETQY
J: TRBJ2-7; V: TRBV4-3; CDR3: ASSQDRGEGRPDSYEQY
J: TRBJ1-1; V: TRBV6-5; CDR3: ASSSRTGPVSEAF
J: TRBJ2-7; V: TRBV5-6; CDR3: ASTSTGGRVTYEQY
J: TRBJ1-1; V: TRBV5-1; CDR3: ASSLGRDRANTEAF
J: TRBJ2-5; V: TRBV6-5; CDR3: ASMLGGRKETQY
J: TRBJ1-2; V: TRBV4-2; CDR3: ASSQVEADGYT
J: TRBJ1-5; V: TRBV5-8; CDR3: ASSLFAGDNSNQPQH
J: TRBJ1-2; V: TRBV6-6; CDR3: ASSYMENYGYT
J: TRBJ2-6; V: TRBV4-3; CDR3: ASSQETGDGANVLT
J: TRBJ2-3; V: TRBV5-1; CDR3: ASSLSSSGSTTDTQY
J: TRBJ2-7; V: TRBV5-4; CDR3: ASSSQSTAGTVSYEQY
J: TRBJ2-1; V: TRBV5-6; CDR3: ASSLVGGAGGNYNEQF
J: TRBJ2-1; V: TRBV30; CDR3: APIRTSDDNEQF
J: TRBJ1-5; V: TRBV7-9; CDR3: ASSLRAGTENQPQH
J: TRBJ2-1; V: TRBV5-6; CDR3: ASSWGTGGHNEQF
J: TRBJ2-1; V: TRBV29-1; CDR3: SVVSAALYNEQF
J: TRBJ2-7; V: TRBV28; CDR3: ASSSPGQGARQY
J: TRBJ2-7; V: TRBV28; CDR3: ASSLGQGPYEQY
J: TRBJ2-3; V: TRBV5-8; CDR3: ASPLLRGRVSSTDTQY
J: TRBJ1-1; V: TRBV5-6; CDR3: ASSQKTGAPEAF
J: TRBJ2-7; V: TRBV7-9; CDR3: ASLGTGIYEQY
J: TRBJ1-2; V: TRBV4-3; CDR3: ASSQDWGRGLLYGYT
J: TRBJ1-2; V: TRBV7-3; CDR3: ASSPSEGLNGYT
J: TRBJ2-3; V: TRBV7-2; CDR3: ASSSRNGRDTQY
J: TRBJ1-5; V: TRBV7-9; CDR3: ASSSAWTGGNQPQH